This T cell receptor beta chain was recorded in a study of CD8 T cells in ankylosing spondylitis (dated by TCRdb to the late 2010s). Some background on the complete study: The study profiled T cell receptor beta repertoires in healthy donors and ankylosing spondylitis patients to find disease-linked TCR variants. Peripheral blood was sampled, and synovial fluid was also collected from ankylosing spondylitis patients. The whole study cohort included 95 to 130 healthy donors and over 20 ankylosing spondylitis patients. Points the paper makes about the study in general: Some TCR beta motif variants had previously been reported in synovial fluid and blood of reactive arthritis patients, which suggested common disease-initiation mechanisms. The disease-linked clones were reported as significantly enriched in matched synovial fluid samples from ankylosing spondylitis patients. The disease-linked clones showed a CD8+ phenotype and occurred at relatively low frequencies in peripheral blood. Blood from ankylosing spondylitis patients appeared to be characterized by a TCR beta motif composed of about 8 highly homologous amino acid variants.

This clonotype was observed many times. This clone's antigen is unknown. Within one base of it there is no much larger clone, and no base qualities were kept. The sequencer listed for this sample is Illumina HiSeq 2500. TCR beta libraries were prepared by quantitative 5'-RACE with molecular barcodes. Under the source paper's analysis protocol: To identify disease-linked TCR variants, a new computational method was used, one built on a probabilistic model of VDJ rearrangement. The public reads were quality trimmed at Q25 with fastp and then assembled into clones with MiXCR by TCRdb, keeping productive beta chains. Each CDR3 protein appears once, grouped with its most common genes and DNA. In this record, the V and J calls reflect TCRdb's handling and not the investigators' own analysis. The sample records 150,000 to 200,000 distinct CDR3 sequences, roughly 13% of which are singletons. The ten largest clones take up more than 9.5% of the sample.

Trimming at the junction amounts to 3 bases on V and 3 bases on J, and the germline ends lie 9 bases apart. Inclusive of the bounding cysteine and phenylalanine, the CDR3 is 13 residues long. CDR3 DNA is the only sequence kept; it has 39 bases, read in frame from the first base. This receptor chain uses TRBV12-3 or TRBV12-4 and TRBJ2-7; the D gene cannot be named for sure. The sequencing sample was made of blood, either unsorted or a sorted T cell fraction (not recorded which). The TCR sequence derives from a female donor with ankylosing spondylitis or in good health (not recorded which). The CDR3: CASSLELVYEQYF. The DNA sequence follows: TGTGCCAGCAGTTTGGAACTCGTCTACGAGCAGTACTTC.